This is a list of T cell receptor beta chains from one sample in a study of blood T cell repertoires in COVID-19. The table came from immunoSEQ multiplex PCR; TCRdb's copy has only in-frame clones and leaves some out. The sample carries roughly 77,000 clones, under 85% recorded once. Sequencing was performed on peripheral blood. The source is a man aged 60 to 69 with COVID-19, enrolled during active disease. CDR3s include the opening cysteine and the closing phenylalanine or tryptophan. A D gene is named only where the DNA matches it firmly. Clone size is not always given. Where it is, it says once, few, many or a class for expanded clones.

CDR3 protein: CASSPDRGGGQPQHF; CDR3 DNA: TGTGCCAGCTCACCGGACAGGGGGGGAGGTCAGCCCCAGCATTTT; J gene: TRBJ1-5; clone size: .; D gene: TRBD1; V gene: TRBV18
CDR3 protein: CASGRDRGLRGYTF; CDR3 DNA: TGTGCCAGCGGCCGGGACAGGGGGCTAAGAGGCTACACCTTC; J gene: TRBJ1-2; clone size: .; D gene: TRBD1; V gene: TRBV11-2
CDR3 protein: CASSPSPSFLNSPLHF; CDR3 DNA: TGTGCCAGCAGCCCTAGCCCCTCCTTCCTGAATTCACCCCTCCACTTT; J gene: TRBJ1-6; clone size: .; D gene: .; V gene: TRBV7-9
CDR3 protein: CASSPRDRGRGDTQYF; CDR3 DNA: TGTGCCAGCAGCCCCCGGGACAGGGGAAGGGGAGATACGCAGTATTTT; J gene: TRBJ2-3; clone size: .; D gene: TRBD1; V gene: TRBV11-3
CDR3 protein: CASSEWRGGELFF; CDR3 DNA: TGTGCCAGCAGTGAATGGCGGGGCGGGGAGCTGTTTTTT; J gene: TRBJ2-2; clone size: .; D gene: .; V gene: TRBV6-1
CDR3 protein: CASSAAGRAVEQFF; CDR3 DNA: TGCGCCAGCAGTGCGGCAGGGAGGGCGGTTGAGCAGTTCTTC; J gene: TRBJ2-1; clone size: .; D gene: TRBD2; V gene: TRBV10-2
CDR3 protein: CASSRTGRGYEQYF; CDR3 DNA: TGTGCCAGCAGTCGCACTGGCAGGGGTTACGAGCAGTACTTC; J gene: TRBJ2-7; clone size: .; D gene: .; V gene: TRBV28
CDR3 protein: CASSSPAGFYNEQFF; CDR3 DNA: TGTGCCAGCAGCTCTCCGGCCGGGTTCTACAATGAGCAGTTCTTC; J gene: TRBJ2-1; clone size: few; D gene: .; V gene: TRBV7-9
CDR3 protein: CAWRAAGTGLRGEEKLFF; CDR3 DNA: TGTGCCTGGAGGGCTGCCGGGACAGGTCTCAGGGGAGAAGAAAAACTGTTTTTT; J gene: TRBJ1-4; clone size: .; D gene: TRBD1; V gene: TRBV30
CDR3 protein: CASSGDYEQYF; CDR3 DNA: TGTGCCAGCAGTGGCGATTACGAGCAGTACTTC; J gene: TRBJ2-7; clone size: few; D gene: .; V gene: TRBV25-1
CDR3 protein: CASSLSLAGGYEQYF; CDR3 DNA: TGTGCCAGCAGTTTATCACTAGCGGGGGGCTACGAGCAGTACTTC; J gene: TRBJ2-7; clone size: .; D gene: TRBD2; V gene: TRBV27
CDR3 protein: CASSTQHTGANYGYTF; CDR3 DNA: TGTGCCAGCAGCACCCAGCATACGGGAGCTAACTATGGCTACACCTTC; J gene: TRBJ1-2; clone size: .; D gene: .; V gene: TRBV11-2
CDR3 protein: CASSPDRERNTQYF; CDR3 DNA: TGTGCCAGCAGCCCCGACAGGGAACGCAATACGCAGTATTTT; J gene: TRBJ2-3; clone size: once; D gene: TRBD1; V gene: TRBV9
CDR3 protein: CASSLVGQGIPQHF; CDR3 DNA: TGCGCCAGCAGCTTGGTGGGACAGGGTATACCCCAGCATTTT; J gene: TRBJ1-5; clone size: .; D gene: TRBD1; V gene: TRBV5-1
CDR3 protein: CASSYAGPNQPQHF; CDR3 DNA: TGTGCCAGCAGTTACGCAGGCCCCAATCAGCCCCAGCATTTT; J gene: TRBJ1-5; clone size: .; D gene: .; V gene: TRBV6-6
CDR3 protein: CASSGTSRETQYF; CDR3 DNA: TGCGCCAGCAGCGGGACTAGCAGGGAGACCCAGTACTTC; J gene: TRBJ2-5; clone size: .; D gene: TRBD2; V gene: TRBV5-1
CDR3 protein: CASSLGGLGNTIYF; CDR3 DNA: TGTGCCAGCAGCTTGGGGGGGCTTGGAAACACCATATATTTT; J gene: TRBJ1-3; clone size: .; D gene: .; V gene: TRBV7-9
CDR3 protein: CSVRVGQGIGEQYF; CDR3 DNA: TGCAGCGTCAGGGTCGGCCAGGGGATCGGAGAGCAGTACTTC; J gene: TRBJ2-7; clone size: .; D gene: .; V gene: TRBV29-1
CDR3 protein: CASSLDYGGYNEQFF; CDR3 DNA: TGTGCCAGTAGTTTGGACTATGGGGGGTACAATGAGCAGTTCTTC; J gene: TRBJ2-1; clone size: once; D gene: .; V gene: TRBV19
CDR3 protein: CSVEGLALYEQFF; CDR3 DNA: TGCAGCGTTGAAGGGCTAGCCCTATATGAGCAGTTCTTC; J gene: TRBJ2-1; clone size: .; D gene: .; V gene: TRBV29-1
CDR3 protein: CASSLAGFGKNIQYF; CDR3 DNA: TGTGCCAGCAGCTTGGCTGGTTTCGGCAAAAACATTCAGTACTTC; J gene: TRBJ2-4; clone size: .; D gene: .; V gene: TRBV5-4
CDR3 protein: CASSQRLAGSTDTQYF; CDR3 DNA: TGTGCCAGCAGTCAAAGACTAGCGGGGAGCACAGATACGCAGTATTTT; J gene: TRBJ2-3; clone size: .; D gene: TRBD2; V gene: TRBV13
CDR3 protein: CASSLRIEGPQHF; CDR3 DNA: TGTGCCAGCAGCTTGAGGATCGAAGGGCCCCAGCATTTT; J gene: TRBJ1-5; clone size: .; D gene: .; V gene: TRBV14
CDR3 protein: CASSPRQGDGYTF; CDR3 DNA: TGTGCCAGCAGCCCCCGCCAGGGTGATGGCTACACCTTC; J gene: TRBJ1-2; clone size: .; D gene: .; V gene: TRBV7-2
CDR3 protein: CASRAGSTDTQYF; CDR3 DNA: TGTGCCAGTAGAGCGGGATCCACAGATACGCAGTATTTT; J gene: TRBJ2-3; clone size: .; D gene: TRBD2; V gene: TRBV19
CDR3 protein: CASSQWTGENEQYF; CDR3 DNA: TGTGCCAGCAGCCAATGGACAGGGGAGAACGAGCAGTACTTC; J gene: TRBJ2-7; clone size: once; D gene: TRBD1; V gene: TRBV3-1/TRBV3-2
CDR3 protein: CASSKGLAGGETQYF; CDR3 DNA: TGTGCCAGCTCAAAGGGACTAGCGGGAGGCGAGACCCAGTACTTC; J gene: TRBJ2-5; clone size: .; D gene: TRBD2; V gene: TRBV18
CDR3 protein: CASSPPWTGPPSPNGLFF; CDR3 DNA: TGTGCCAGCAGCCCGCCCTGGACAGGACCACCATCCCCTAATGGGCTGTTTTTT; J gene: TRBJ2-2; clone size: .; D gene: TRBD1; V gene: TRBV3-1/TRBV3-2
CDR3 protein: CASSLEGGQETQYF; CDR3 DNA: TGTGCCAGCAGCTTGGAGGGAGGGCAAGAGACCCAGTACTTC; J gene: TRBJ2-5; clone size: .; D gene: TRBD2; V gene: TRBV5-4
CDR3 protein: CSVVVHINTEAFF; CDR3 DNA: TGCAGCGTTGTTGTACATATAAACACTGAAGCTTTCTTT; J gene: TRBJ1-1; clone size: .; D gene: .; V gene: TRBV29-1
CDR3 protein: CSALAESTGELFF; CDR3 DNA: TGCAGCGCCCTAGCGGAAAGCACCGGGGAGCTGTTTTTT; J gene: TRBJ2-2; clone size: .; D gene: TRBD2; V gene: TRBV29-1
CDR3 protein: CASSGYGGGYTF; CDR3 DNA: TGTGCCAGCAGCGGTTACGGGGGTGGCTACACCTTC; J gene: TRBJ1-2; clone size: .; D gene: .; V gene: TRBV5-6
CDR3 protein: CASSLLTGAKNIQYF; CDR3 DNA: TGTGCCAGCAGCCTCCTAACAGGGGCCAAAAACATTCAGTACTTC; J gene: TRBJ2-4; clone size: .; D gene: .; V gene: TRBV5-6
CDR3 protein: CASSNRREETQYF; CDR3 DNA: TGTGCCAGTAGTAACAGGCGAGAAGAGACCCAGTACTTC; J gene: TRBJ2-5; clone size: .; D gene: .; V gene: TRBV19
CDR3 protein: CASSSLAGAGQETQYF; CDR3 DNA: TGTGCCAGCAGTTCACTAGCGGGGGCCGGACAAGAGACCCAGTACTTC; J gene: TRBJ2-5; clone size: .; D gene: TRBD2; V gene: TRBV6-5
CDR3 protein: CAIRVTSGAYNEQFF; CDR3 DNA: TGTGCCATCAGGGTGACTAGCGGGGCATACAATGAGCAGTTCTTC; J gene: TRBJ2-1; clone size: .; D gene: TRBD2; V gene: TRBV10-3